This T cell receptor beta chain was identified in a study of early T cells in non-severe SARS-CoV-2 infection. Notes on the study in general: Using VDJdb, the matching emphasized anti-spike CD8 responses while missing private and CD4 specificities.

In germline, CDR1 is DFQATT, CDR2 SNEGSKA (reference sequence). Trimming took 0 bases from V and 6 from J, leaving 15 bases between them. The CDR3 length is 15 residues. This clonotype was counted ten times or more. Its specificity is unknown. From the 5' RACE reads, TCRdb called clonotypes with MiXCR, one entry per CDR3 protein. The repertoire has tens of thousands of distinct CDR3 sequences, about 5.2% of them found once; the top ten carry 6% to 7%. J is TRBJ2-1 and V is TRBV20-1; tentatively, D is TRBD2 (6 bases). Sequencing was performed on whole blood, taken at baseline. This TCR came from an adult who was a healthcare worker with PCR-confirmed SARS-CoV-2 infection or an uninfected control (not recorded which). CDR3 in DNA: TGCAGTGCTAGAGATCGCCGGGGAGCGGGCAATGAGCAGTTCTTC. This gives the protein CSARDRRGAGNEQFF.